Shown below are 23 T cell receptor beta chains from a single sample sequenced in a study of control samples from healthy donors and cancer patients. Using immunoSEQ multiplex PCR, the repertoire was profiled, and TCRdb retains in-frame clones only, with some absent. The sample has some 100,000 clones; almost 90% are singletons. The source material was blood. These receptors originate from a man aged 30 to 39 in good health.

Here the CDR3 DNA reads TGCAGCGTTGAAAGGGGGACTAGCGGGAGCGAGCAGTACTTC. Protein product: CSVERGTSGSEQYF. This rearrangement joins TRBV29-1 to TRBJ2-7; TRBD2 agrees at 14 bases. V was pared by 2 bases and J by 6 bases, with 3 bases of the junction left unmatched. CDR1 is SQVTM, CDR2 ANQGSEA, per germline. This CDR3 is built from 14 residues.

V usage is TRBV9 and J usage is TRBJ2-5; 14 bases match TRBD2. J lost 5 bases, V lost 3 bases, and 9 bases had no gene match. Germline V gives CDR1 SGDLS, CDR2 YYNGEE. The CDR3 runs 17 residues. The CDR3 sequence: CASSEGGTSGRRETQYF. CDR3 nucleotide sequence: TGTGCCAGCAGCGAAGGGGGGACTAGCGGGAGAAGGGAGACCCAGTACTTC.

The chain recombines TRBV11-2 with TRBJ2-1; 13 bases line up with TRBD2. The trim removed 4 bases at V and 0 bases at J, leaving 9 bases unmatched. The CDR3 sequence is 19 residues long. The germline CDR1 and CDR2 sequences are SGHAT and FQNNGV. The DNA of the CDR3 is TGTGCCAGCAGCTCGAAGACGGGGACTAGCGGGACCTCCTACAATGAGCAGTTCTTC. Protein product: CASSSKTGTSGTSYNEQFF.

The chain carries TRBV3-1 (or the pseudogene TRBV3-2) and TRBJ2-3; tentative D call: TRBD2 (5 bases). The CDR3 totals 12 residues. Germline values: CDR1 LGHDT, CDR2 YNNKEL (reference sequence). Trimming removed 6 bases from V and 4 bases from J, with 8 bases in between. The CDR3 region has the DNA TGTGCCAGCAGACGGGGAGCAGATACGCAGTATTTT. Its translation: CASRRGADTQYF.

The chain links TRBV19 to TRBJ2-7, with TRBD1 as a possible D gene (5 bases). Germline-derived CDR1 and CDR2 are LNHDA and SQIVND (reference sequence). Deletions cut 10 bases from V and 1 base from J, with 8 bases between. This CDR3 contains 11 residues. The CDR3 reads CATAGSYEQYF. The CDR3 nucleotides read TGTGCCACAGCAGGGTCCTACGAGCAGTACTTC. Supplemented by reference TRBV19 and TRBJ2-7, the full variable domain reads DGGITQSPKYLFRKEGQNVTLSCEQNLNHDAMYWYRQDPGQGLRLIYYSQIVNDFQKGDIAEGYSVSREKKESFPLTVTSAQKNPTAFYLCATAGSYEQYFGPGTRLTVT.

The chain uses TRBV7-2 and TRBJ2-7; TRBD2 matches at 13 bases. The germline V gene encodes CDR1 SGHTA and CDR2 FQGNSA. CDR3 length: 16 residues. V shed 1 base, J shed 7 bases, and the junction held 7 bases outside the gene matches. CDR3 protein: CASSLGPGLAGVEQYF. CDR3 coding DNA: TGTGCCAGCAGCTTAGGCCCCGGACTAGCGGGAGTAGAGCAGTACTTC.

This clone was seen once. The CDR3 is CAISESGSATQETQYF. The CDR3 coding sequence is TGTGCCATCAGTGAGTCCGGATCCGCTACCCAAGAGACCCAGTACTTC. This chain uses TRBV10-3 with TRBJ2-5; the D is unclear. Between the trimmed V and J ends, which lost 0 bases and 1 base, there was a span of 12 bases. Germline-derived CDR1 and CDR2 are ENHRY and SYGVKD. The CDR3 is 16 amino acids.

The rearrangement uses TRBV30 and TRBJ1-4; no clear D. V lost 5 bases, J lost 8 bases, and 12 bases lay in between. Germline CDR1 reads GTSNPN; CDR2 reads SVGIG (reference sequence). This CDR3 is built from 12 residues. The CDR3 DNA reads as TGTGCCTGGGGACTACCGAGGGAAAAACTGTTTTTT. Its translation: CAWGLPREKLFF.

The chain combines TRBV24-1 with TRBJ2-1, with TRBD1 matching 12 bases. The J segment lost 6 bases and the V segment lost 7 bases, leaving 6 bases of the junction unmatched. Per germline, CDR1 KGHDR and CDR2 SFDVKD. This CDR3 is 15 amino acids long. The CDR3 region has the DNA TGTGCCACCAGAGCCGGGACAGGGGGCTTCAATGAGCAGTTCTTC. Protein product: CATRAGTGGFNEQFF.

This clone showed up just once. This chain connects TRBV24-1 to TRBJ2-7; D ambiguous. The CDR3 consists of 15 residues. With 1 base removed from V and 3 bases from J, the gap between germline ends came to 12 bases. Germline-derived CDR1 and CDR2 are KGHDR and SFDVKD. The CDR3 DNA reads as TGTGCCACCAGTGATTTTCGTCAGGAACTCTACGAGCAGTACTTC. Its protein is CATSDFRQELYEQYF.

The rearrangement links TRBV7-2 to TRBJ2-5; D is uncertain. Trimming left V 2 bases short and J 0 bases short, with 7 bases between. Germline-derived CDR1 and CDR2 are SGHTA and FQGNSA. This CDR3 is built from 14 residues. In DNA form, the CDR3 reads TGTGCCAGCAGCTTATCCGCGTACCAAGAGACCCAGTACTTC. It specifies CASSLSAYQETQYF.

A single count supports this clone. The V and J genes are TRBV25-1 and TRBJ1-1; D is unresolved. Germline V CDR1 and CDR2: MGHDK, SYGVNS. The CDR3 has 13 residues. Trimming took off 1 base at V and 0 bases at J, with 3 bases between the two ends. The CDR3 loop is CASSESVNTEAFF. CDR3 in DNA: TGTGCCAGCAGTGAATCGGTGAACACTGAAGCTTTCTTT. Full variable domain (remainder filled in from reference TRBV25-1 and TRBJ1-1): EADIYQTPRYLVIGTGKKITLECSQTMGHDKMYWYQQDPGMELHLIHYSYGVNSTEKGDLSSESTVSRIRTEHFPLTLESARPSHTSQYLCASSESVNTEAFFGQGTRLTVV.

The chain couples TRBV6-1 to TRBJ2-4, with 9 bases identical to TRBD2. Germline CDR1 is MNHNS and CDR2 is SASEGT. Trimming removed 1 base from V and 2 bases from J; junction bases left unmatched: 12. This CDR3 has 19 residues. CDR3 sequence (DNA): TGTGCCAGCAGTGAAGTGGGTGGGACTAGCAGTTGGACCAAAAACATTCAGTACTTC. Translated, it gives CASSEVGGTSSWTKNIQYF.

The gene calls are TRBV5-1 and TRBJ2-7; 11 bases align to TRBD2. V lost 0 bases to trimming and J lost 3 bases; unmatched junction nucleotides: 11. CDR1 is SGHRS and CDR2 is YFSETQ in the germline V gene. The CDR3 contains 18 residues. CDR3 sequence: CASSLDSTSGRGGYEQYF. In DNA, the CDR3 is TGCGCCAGCAGCTTGGATTCTACTAGCGGGAGAGGTGGCTACGAGCAGTACTTC.

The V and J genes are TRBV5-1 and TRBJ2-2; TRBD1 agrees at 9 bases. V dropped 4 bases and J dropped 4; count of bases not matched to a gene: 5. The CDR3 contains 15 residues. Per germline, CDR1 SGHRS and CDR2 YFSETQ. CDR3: CASSPGQGPTGELFF. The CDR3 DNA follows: TGCGCCAGCAGCCCTGGACAGGGGCCCACCGGGGAGCTGTTTTTT.

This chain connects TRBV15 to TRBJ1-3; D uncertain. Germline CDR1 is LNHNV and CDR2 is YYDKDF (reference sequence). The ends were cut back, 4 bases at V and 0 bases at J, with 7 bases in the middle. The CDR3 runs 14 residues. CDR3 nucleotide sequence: TGTGCCACCAGCAAGGTGAGCTCTGGAAACACCATATATTTT. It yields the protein CATSKVSSGNTIYF.

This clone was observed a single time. This CDR3 is CASMGWIEAEAFF. For the CDR3, the DNA is TGTGCCAGCATGGGGTGGATCGAAGCTGAAGCTTTCTTT. V usage is TRBV27 and J usage is TRBJ1-1; D is ambiguous. The V and J ends lost 7 bases and 6 bases respectively, with 15 bases between them. The CDR3 totals 13 residues. Germline V lookup: CDR1 MNHEY, CDR2 SMNVEV (reference sequence).

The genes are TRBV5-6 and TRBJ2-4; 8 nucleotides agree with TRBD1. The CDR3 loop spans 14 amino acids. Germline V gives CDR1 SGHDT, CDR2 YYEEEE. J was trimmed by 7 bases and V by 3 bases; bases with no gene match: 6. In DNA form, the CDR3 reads TGTGCCAGCAGCTCGGGACAGGCGCGCAACATTCAGTACTTC. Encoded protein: CASSSGQARNIQYF.

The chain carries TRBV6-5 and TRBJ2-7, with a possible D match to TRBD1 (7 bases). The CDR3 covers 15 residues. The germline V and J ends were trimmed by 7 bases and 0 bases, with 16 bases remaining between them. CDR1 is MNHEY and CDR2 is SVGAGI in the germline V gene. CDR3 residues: CASTSGQGVSYEQYF. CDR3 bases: TGTGCCAGCACCAGCGGGCAGGGGGTCTCCTACGAGCAGTACTTC.

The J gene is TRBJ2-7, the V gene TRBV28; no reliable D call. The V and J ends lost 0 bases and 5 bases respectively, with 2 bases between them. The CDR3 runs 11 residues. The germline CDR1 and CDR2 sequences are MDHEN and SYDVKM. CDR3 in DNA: TGTGCCAGCAGTTTATGGGACGAGCAGTACTTC. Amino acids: CASSLWDEQYF.

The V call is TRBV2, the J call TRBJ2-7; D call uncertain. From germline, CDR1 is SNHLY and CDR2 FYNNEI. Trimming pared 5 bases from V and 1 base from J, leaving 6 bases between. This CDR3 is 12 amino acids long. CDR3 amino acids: CASSYFSYEQYF. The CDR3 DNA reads TGTGCCAGCAGTTATTTTTCCTACGAGCAGTACTTC. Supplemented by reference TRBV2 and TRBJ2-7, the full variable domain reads EPEVTQTPSHQVTQMGQEVILRCVPISNHLYFYWYRQILGQKVEFLVSFYNNEISEKSEIFDDQFSVERPDGSNFTLKIRSTKLEDSAMYFCASSYFSYEQYFGPGTRLTVT.

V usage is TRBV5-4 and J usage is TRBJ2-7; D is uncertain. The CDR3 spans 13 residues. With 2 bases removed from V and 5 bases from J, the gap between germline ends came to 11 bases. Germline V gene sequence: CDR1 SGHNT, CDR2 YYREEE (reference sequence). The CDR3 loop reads CASSLQGPHEQYF. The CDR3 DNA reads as TGTGCCAGCAGCTTACAAGGGCCCCACGAGCAGTACTTC.

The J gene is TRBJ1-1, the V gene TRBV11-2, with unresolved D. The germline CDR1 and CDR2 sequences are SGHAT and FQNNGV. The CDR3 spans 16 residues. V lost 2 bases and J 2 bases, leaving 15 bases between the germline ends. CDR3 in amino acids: CASSLRFGISNTEAFF. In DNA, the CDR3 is TGTGCCAGCAGCTTACGGTTCGGAATATCTAACACTGAAGCTTTCTTT.